One and the same sample provided the 19 T cell receptor beta chains below, sequenced in a study of blood T cell repertoires in COVID-19. TCRdb's copy holds only in-frame clones and misses some; the assay was immunoSEQ multiplex PCR. The data contain approximately 130,000 clones, roughly four fifths of them singletons. What was sequenced was peripheral blood. Receptor source: a man aged 35 to 55 with active or convalescent COVID-19.

The chain uses TRBV2 and TRBJ1-5; possible D gene TRBD1, 5 bases. CDR1 is SNHLY and CDR2 is FYNNEI in the germline V gene. This CDR3 has 13 residues. Between the trimmed V and J ends, which lost 6 bases and 5 bases, there was a span of 11 bases. The CDR3 is CASSNRGDQPQHF. The CDR3 coding sequence is TGTGCCAGCAGCAACCGGGGGGATCAGCCCCAGCATTTT.

The rearrangement uses TRBV6-5 and TRBJ1-5, with D unclear. The germline gives CDR1 MNHEY, CDR2 SVGAGI. This CDR3 comprises 14 residues. V shed 8 bases and J shed 4 bases, with 15 bases lying between them. This CDR3 reads CASRDASGNQPQHF. The DNA for the CDR3 is TGTGCCAGCCGCGACGCCAGCGGGAATCAGCCCCAGCATTTT.

The V call is TRBV5-1, the J call TRBJ2-2; D might be TRBD1 (6 bases). This CDR3 region has 14 residues. Trimming shortened V by 0 bases and J by 7 bases, and 10 bases separated the two germline ends. Germline CDR1 and CDR2: SGHRS and YFSETQ. As DNA, the CDR3 is TGCGCCAGCAGCTTGGACAGGGAAGGCGGGGAGCTGTTTTTT. It translates to CASSLDREGGELFF. The full variable domain, rest sourced from reference TRBV5-1 and TRBJ2-2, is KAGVTQTPRYLIKTRGQQVTLSCSPISGHRSVSWYQQTPGQGLQFLFEYFSETQRNKGNFPGRFSGRQFSNSRSEMNVSTLELGDSALYLCASSLDREGGELFFGEGSRLTVL.

The chain recombines TRBV2 with TRBJ2-5, with 9 bases fitting TRBD2. Trimming cost V 4 bases and J 1 base; bases outside gene matches: 7. CDR3 length: 16 residues. Germline CDR1 and CDR2: SNHLY and FYNNEI. Here the CDR3 reads CASSVGSGGGQETQYF. CDR3 nucleotide sequence: TGTGCCAGCAGTGTCGGTAGCGGGGGAGGCCAAGAGACCCAGTACTTC.

V usage is TRBV14 and J usage is TRBJ1-6, with D unresolved. The CDR3 runs to 16 residues. Germline V gives CDR1 SGHDN, CDR2 FVKESK. The V end was cut by 0 bases, the J end by 7 bases, with 13 bases between. CDR3 region: CASSQDGMGENSPLHF. The CDR3 bases are TGTGCCAGCAGCCAAGATGGAATGGGCGAGAATTCACCCCTCCACTTT.

This clone came up a few times. V usage is TRBV11-3 and J usage is TRBJ1-1, with TRBD1 identical over 7 bases. CDR3 size: 14 residues. CDR1 and CDR2 from the germline V gene are SGHNT and YENEEA. Trimming at V came to 1 base and at J to 1 base, leaving 0 bases not matched to a gene. The CDR3 loop is CASSLGQGNTEAFF. The CDR3 DNA reads as TGTGCCAGCAGCTTAGGACAGGGGAACACTGAAGCTTTCTTT.

CDR3 sequence: CASSLTGTSYEQYF. CDR3 sequence (DNA): TGTGCCAGCAGCTTGACCGGGACATCCTACGAGCAGTACTTC. The chain couples TRBV5-6 to TRBJ2-7; a possible D gene is TRBD1 (6 bases). The germline V gene encodes CDR1 SGHDT and CDR2 YYEEEE. V gave up 1 base and J gave up 1 base, with 9 bases separating them. The CDR3 is made up of 14 amino acids.

This chain uses TRBV9 with TRBJ2-4, with a tentative D call TRBD2 (6 bases). V lost 0 bases and J lost 5, with 12 bases in between. The CDR3 runs 15 residues. Germline lookup yields CDR1 SGDLS and CDR2 YYNGEE. The CDR3 protein is CASSVAGGGENIQYF. The CDR3 DNA is TGTGCCAGCAGCGTAGCCGGGGGAGGTGAAAACATTCAGTACTTC.

The rearrangement uses TRBV7-2 and TRBJ2-3; 7 bases are shared with TRBD2. The germline V gene encodes CDR1 SGHTA and CDR2 FQGNSA. CDR3 length: 15 amino acids. Germline trimming cut 5 bases from V and 3 bases from J; bases unmatched to any gene: 8. The CDR3 protein is CASSLTGGGTDTQYF. The CDR3 DNA is TGTGCCAGCAGCCTGACTGGGGGGGGGACAGATACGCAGTATTTT.

This clone showed up just once. The J gene is TRBJ2-2, the V gene TRBV7-9; possible D gene TRBD2, 6 bases. Germline V lookup: CDR1 SEHNR, CDR2 FQNEAQ (reference sequence). V was cut by 1 base and J by 0 bases, with 9 bases left in between. This CDR3 spans 16 amino acids. CDR3 coding DNA: TGTGCCAGCAGCTTAGGGGGCGGGGCGAACACCGGGGAGCTGTTTTTT. It codes for CASSLGGGANTGELFF.

The gene calls are TRBV6-6 and TRBJ2-7; no clear D. This CDR3 comprises 14 residues. CDR1 MNHNY and CDR2 SVGAGI come from the germline V gene (reference sequence). Trimming left V 2 bases short and J 2 bases short, with 10 bases between. The CDR3 nucleotides read TGTGCCAGCAGTTACCTGGCTGTTCCCTACGAGCAGTACTTC. It codes for CASSYLAVPYEQYF.

This chain uses TRBV2 with TRBJ1-1, with TRBD1 identical over 8 bases. The CDR3 is 14 amino acids. V was clipped by 8 bases and J by 2 bases; unmatched bases: 7. Per the germline V gene, CDR1 is SNHLY and CDR2 is FYNNEI. DNA of the CDR3: TGTGCCAGCGGGCAGGGGGCGATTAACACTGAAGCTTTCTTT. Its translation: CASGQGAINTEAFF.

This rearrangement joins TRBV18 to TRBJ2-6; D gene ambiguous. In germline, CDR1 is KGHSH, CDR2 LQKENI. The CDR3 contains 15 residues. V gave up 0 bases and J gave up 4 bases, with 7 bases separating them. CDR3 sequence: CASSPPTLGANVLTF. The CDR3 region has the DNA TGTGCCAGCTCACCACCGACACTCGGGGCCAACGTCCTGACTTTC.

This chain joins TRBV27 and TRBJ2-7; D unclear. CDR3 length equals 15 residues. CDR1 and CDR2 (germline): MNHEY, SMNVEV (reference sequence). V was cut by 5 bases and J by 0 bases, with 14 bases left in between. This CDR3 reads CASSPRVLSSYEQYF. The CDR3 region has the DNA TGTGCCAGCAGTCCCCGGGTCCTGAGCTCCTACGAGCAGTACTTC.

The V gene is TRBV28, the J gene TRBJ2-5; tentative D call: TRBD2 (7 bases). CDR3 length: 18 residues. The V and J ends lost 3 bases and 2 bases respectively, with 22 bases between them. Germline CDR1 and CDR2: MDHEN and SYDVKM. The CDR3: CASSLTGGVGGVQETQYF. Here the CDR3 DNA reads TGTGCCAGCAGTTTGACAGGCGGGGTAGGGGGGGTACAAGAGACCCAGTACTTC.

This sequence joins TRBV6-5 and TRBJ1-4; 7 nucleotides line up with TRBD1. V was clipped by 5 bases and J by 5 bases; unmatched bases: 8. CDR1 and CDR2 (germline): MNHEY, SVGAGI. The CDR3 is 15 residues long. The CDR3 bases are TGTGCCAGCAGTCTAGTGACAGGGAGCAATGAAAAACTGTTTTTT. Translation gives CASSLVTGSNEKLFF.

This sequence joins TRBV2 and TRBJ2-7; D may be TRBD2 (5 bases). Trimming took 9 bases from V and 3 from J, leaving 15 bases between them. Per germline, CDR1 SNHLY and CDR2 FYNNEI. The CDR3 length is 13 residues. The CDR3 bases are TGTGCCAGAGAAGGGCGGGTGAGCTACGAGCAGTACTTC. Its translation is CAREGRVSYEQYF.

V and J are TRBV27 and TRBJ2-7; 11 bases fit TRBD2. With V trimmed by 6 bases and J by 3 bases, 7 bases remained unmatched. Germline loops: CDR1 MNHEY, CDR2 SMNVEV (reference sequence). The CDR3 contains 15 residues. The DNA for the CDR3 is TGTGCCAGCAGCCGAGACACTAGCGGGGGCTACGAGCAGTACTTC. Protein: CASSRDTSGGYEQYF.

V gene TRBV6-5 combines with J gene TRBJ1-4; TRBD1 is a possible D gene (6 bases). The CDR3 covers 14 residues. V dropped 2 bases and J dropped 7 bases, with 11 bases sitting between them. The germline V gene has CDR1 MNHEY and CDR2 SVGAGI. CDR3 coding DNA: TGTGCCAGCAGTTACGGGGGCCTAGGTGAAAAACTGTTTTTT. Its protein is CASSYGGLGEKLFF.